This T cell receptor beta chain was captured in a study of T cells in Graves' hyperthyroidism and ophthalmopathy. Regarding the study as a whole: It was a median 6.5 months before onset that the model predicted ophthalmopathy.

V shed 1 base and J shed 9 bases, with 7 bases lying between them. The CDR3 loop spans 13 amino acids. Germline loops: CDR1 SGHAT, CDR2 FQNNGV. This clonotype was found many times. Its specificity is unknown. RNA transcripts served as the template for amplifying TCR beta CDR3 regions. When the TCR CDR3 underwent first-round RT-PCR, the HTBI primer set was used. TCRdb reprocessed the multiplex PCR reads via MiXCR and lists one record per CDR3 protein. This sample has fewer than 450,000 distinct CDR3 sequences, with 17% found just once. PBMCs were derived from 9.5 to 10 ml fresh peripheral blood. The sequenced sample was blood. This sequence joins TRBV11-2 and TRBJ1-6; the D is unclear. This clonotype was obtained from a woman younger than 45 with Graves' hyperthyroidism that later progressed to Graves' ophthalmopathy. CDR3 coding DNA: TGTGCCAGCAGCTTAGCTCTGAGTTCACCCCTCCACTTT. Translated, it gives CASSLALSSPLHF.